The rows below give T cell receptor beta chains drawn from one sample of a study of vaccination effects on CD4 cells after COVID-19. No antigens are known for them. Here immunoSEQ multiplex PCR was the method, and the copy in TCRdb shows in-frame clones only, minus some. The table includes about 73,000 clones, roughly 74% detected once. Sample: CD4+ T cells from PBMCs cultured with HCoV-NL63 spike peptides, taken before COVID-19 vaccination. These receptors all stem from a human donor who received a COVID-19 vaccine. Each CDR3 is given with its conserved first and last residue. Fields, in order: clone size, V gene, J gene, CDR3 protein. Clone size is shown for a subset of rows, as once, few, many or a class of expanded clone.

.	TRBV29-1	TRBJ2-1	CSIHFRVGEQFF
.	TRBV12-3/TRBV12-4	TRBJ2-1	CASSLGQFNEQFF
few	TRBV27	TRBJ1-6	CASSLRGFDSPLHF
.	TRBV3-1/TRBV3-2	TRBJ2-3	CASSGTGIADTQYF
.	TRBV5-1	TRBJ2-3	CASSLIPGPMADTQYF
.	TRBV19	TRBJ2-4	CASSTGLANPIQYF
few	TRBV6-6	TRBJ1-2	CASSRGQTPLNYGYTF
.	TRBV30	TRBJ2-3	CAWSQGDTQYF
.	TRBV20-1	TRBJ1-4	CSASVGAGEKLFF
.	TRBV2	TRBJ1-5	CASVRGPNQPQHF
.	TRBV24-1	TRBJ2-5	CATSDGGAQETQYF
.	TRBV19	TRBJ2-5	CASSGRQGGARETQYF
few	TRBV7-3	TRBJ2-6	CASSRDSGANVLTF
.	TRBV6-2/TRBV6-3	TRBJ2-3	CASSRRAYTDTQYF
.	TRBV5-1	TRBJ2-3	CASSNGQGTDTQYF
few	TRBV18	TRBJ2-2	CASSRTDSTGELFF
.	TRBV7-2	TRBJ2-5	CASSTRTSGWETQYF
.	TRBV9	TRBJ1-2	CASTERTGTASGYTF
.	TRBV6-5	TRBJ1-1	CASSGDRVITEAFF
few	TRBV6-6	TRBJ2-5	CASSRTSGAQETQYF
.	TRBV6-1	TRBJ1-6	CASSEPPWTGANNSPLHF
.	TRBV3-1/TRBV3-2	TRBJ1-4	CASSQSRAKLFF
.	TRBV28	TRBJ2-1	CASGVGTPNEQFF
.	TRBV24-1	TRBJ2-2	CATSAKWRARAPTTGELFF
.	TRBV7-2	TRBJ1-2	CASSPRNWDRGGNGYTF
.	TRBV7-3	TRBJ2-2	CASSLGLNTGELFF
.	TRBV19	TRBJ1-2	CASSRQTGEYGYTF
.	TRBV18	TRBJ1-1	CASSPQEGNTEAFF
.	TRBV7-2	TRBJ2-1	CASSSDSYKQFF
.	TRBV5-5	TRBJ1-5	CASRVDVYSNQPQHF
few	TRBV9	TRBJ2-3	CASSVGGTARGTDTQYF
.	TRBV6-2/TRBV6-3	TRBJ2-3	CASSYGAGGVTDTQYF
.	TRBV7-9	TRBJ1-2	CASSLVGPSYGYTF
.	TRBV18	TRBJ2-5	CASSPPAGETQYF
.	TRBV4-1	TRBJ2-5	CASSQDQFRARETQYF
.	TRBV3-1/TRBV3-2	TRBJ2-3	CASSQGLELTDTQYF
.	TRBV4-1	TRBJ1-2	CASSPQRGQGALGYTF
.	TRBV5-1	TRBJ1-5	CASSFGPTGENQPQHF
once	TRBV19	TRBJ1-5	CASSGQGWQPQHF
.	TRBV10-1	TRBJ2-5	CASSDGGTQETQYF